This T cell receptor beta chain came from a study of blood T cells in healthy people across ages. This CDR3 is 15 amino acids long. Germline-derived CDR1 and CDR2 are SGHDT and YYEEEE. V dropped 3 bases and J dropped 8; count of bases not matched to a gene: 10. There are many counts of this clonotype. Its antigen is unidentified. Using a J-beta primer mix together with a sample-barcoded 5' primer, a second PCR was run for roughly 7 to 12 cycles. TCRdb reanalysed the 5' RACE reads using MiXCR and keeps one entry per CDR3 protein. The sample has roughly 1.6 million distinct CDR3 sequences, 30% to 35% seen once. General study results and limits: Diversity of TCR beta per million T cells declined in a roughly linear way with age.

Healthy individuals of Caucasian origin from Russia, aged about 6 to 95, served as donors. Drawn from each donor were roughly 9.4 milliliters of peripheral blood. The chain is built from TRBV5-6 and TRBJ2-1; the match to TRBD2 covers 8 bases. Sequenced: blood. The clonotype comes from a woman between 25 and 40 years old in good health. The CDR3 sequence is CASSYTGTSHDEQFF. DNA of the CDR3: TGTGCCAGCAGCTACACCGGGACTAGTCACGATGAGCAGTTCTTC.